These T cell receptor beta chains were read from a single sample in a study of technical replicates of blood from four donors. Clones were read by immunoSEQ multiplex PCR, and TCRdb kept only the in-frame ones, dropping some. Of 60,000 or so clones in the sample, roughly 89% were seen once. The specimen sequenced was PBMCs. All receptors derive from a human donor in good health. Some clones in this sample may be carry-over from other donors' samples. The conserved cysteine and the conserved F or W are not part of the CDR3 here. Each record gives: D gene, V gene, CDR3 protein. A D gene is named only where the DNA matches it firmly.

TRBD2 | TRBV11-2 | ASSSLAGGPYEQY
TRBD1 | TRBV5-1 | ASSRTGESYEQY
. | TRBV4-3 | ASSQDLGAGRPY
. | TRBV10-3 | AISPGQRSYEQY
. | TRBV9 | ASCLGGGHNEQF
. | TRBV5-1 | ASSFLGGSYGYT
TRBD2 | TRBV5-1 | ASSLDRGGGLNEQF
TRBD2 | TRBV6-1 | ASRAGGLETQY
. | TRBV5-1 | ASSLGGGYTEAF
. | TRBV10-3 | AISEQMGAYGYT
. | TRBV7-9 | ASRAGAAGSPLH
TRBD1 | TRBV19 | ASRTWGVGQYAF
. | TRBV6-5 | ASSYHQGLGTEAF
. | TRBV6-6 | AGRGDLNQPQH
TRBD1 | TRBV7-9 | ASSLDRGGLGNQPQH
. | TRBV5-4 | ASSGGDRWYSDYT
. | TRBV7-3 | ASSQSGSYEQY
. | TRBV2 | ASSQVEGYGYT
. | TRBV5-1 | ASSLLGVYEQY
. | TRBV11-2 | ASSPGGVANTEAF
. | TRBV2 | ASRAGNYGYT
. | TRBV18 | ASSPVRGSGANVLT
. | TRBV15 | ATSRDRGRLNTEAF
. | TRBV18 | ASSPGGESNQPQH
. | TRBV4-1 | ASSRDRSEQY
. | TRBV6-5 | ASSRTSNQPQH
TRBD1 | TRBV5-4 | ASSSWTGVGYT
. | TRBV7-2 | ASSPGNSGNTIY
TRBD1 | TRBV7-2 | ASSKQSGTEYNEQF
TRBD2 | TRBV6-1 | ASLRAGGVIEQY
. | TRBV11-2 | ASSLGANTEAF
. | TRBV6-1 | ASSDQGSGYT
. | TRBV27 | ASSLYSEQF
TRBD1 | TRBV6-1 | ASSFTGGGNSPLH
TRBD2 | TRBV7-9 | ASSRRTSGGGETQY
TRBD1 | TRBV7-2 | ASSARQGYNEQF
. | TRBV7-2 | ASSPSLVYGYT
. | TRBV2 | ASSEKGGGEQF
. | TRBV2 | ASSLLWEQF
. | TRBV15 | ATSRDLRSPLH
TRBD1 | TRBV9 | ASSSTGVDEQF